This T cell receptor beta chain was sequenced in a study of blood T cell repertoires in COVID-19. In the study's own analysis: Estimation of nucleated cell counts relied on the amplification of reference gene primers. Data came from immunoSEQ multiplex PCR; TCRdb stores just in-frame clones and leaves some out. V and J calls plus clone size are reproduced from that table; the DNA served to infer D and trimming. The sample has approximately 300,000 clones, around 84% seen once; the top ten hold 1.5% to 2%. The V segment lost 2 bases and the J segment 5 bases; nucleotides outside the gene matches: 7. Per germline, CDR1 MNHEY and CDR2 SMNVEV (reference sequence). The CDR3 has 16 amino acids. Enrollees, about 18 to 95 years old, lived in about two dozen US areas. Participants classified as exposed had met a COVID-19 case within 2 weeks before study entry.

The source is a woman under 40 who had been exposed to COVID-19. The sequenced sample consisted of PBMCs or T cells enriched from blood (not recorded which). This chain connects TRBV27 to TRBJ2-3; the match to TRBD2 covers 10 bases. The CDR3 DNA reads as TGTGCCAGCAGTTTAAGAAGCGGGGGGGTTGGAGATACGCAGTATTTT. Translation gives CASSLRSGGVGDTQYF.